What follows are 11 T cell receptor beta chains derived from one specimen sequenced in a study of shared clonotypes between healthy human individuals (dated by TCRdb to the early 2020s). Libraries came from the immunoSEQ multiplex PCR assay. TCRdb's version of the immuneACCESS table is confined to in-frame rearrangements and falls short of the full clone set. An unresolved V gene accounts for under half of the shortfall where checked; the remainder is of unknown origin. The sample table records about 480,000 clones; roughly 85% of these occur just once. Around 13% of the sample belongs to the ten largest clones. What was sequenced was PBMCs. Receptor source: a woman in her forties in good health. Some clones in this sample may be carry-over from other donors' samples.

The CDR3 here is CASTGSGASGNYEQYF. CDR3 DNA sequence: TGTGCCAGCACCGGCAGCGGGGCTAGCGGGAACTACGAGCAGTACTTC. The chain recombines TRBV28 with TRBJ2-7; TRBD2 aligns across 9 bases. V gave up 7 bases and J gave up 3 bases; unmatched junction bases: 13. This CDR3 comprises 16 residues. The V gene's germline CDR1 is MDHEN and CDR2 SYDVKM.

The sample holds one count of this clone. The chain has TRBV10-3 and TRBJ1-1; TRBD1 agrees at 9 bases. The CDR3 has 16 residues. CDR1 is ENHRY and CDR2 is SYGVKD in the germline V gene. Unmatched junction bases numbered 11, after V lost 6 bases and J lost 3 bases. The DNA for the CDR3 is TGTGCCATCAGAGCCCCGGGACAGGGAAGGGACACTGAAGCTTTCTTT. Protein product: CAIRAPGQGRDTEAFF.

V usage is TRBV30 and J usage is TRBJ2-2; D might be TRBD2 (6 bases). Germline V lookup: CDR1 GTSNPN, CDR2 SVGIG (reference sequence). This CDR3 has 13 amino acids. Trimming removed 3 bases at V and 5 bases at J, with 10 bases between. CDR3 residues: CAWSPRGTGELFF. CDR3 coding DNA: TGTGCCTGGAGCCCCCGGGGGACCGGGGAGCTGTTTTTT. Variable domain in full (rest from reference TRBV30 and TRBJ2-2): SQTIHQWPATLVQPVGSPLSLECTVEGTSNPNLYWYRQAAGRGLQLLFYSVGIGQISSEVPQNLSASRPQDRQFILSSKKLLLSDSGFYLCAWSPRGTGELFFGEGSRLTVL.

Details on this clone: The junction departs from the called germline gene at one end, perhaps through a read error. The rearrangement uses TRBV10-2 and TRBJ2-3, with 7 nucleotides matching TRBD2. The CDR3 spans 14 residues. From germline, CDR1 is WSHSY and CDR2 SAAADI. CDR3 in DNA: TGCGCCAGCAGACTGACTAGCAAGCACAGATACGCAGTATTT. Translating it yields CASRLTSKHRYAVF.

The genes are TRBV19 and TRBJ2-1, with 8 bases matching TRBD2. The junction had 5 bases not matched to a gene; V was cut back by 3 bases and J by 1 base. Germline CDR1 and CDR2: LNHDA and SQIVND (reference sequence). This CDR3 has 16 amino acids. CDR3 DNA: TGTGCCAGTAGTATTGGAGCGGGAGTATCCTACAATGAGCAGTTCTTC. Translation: CASSIGAGVSYNEQFF.

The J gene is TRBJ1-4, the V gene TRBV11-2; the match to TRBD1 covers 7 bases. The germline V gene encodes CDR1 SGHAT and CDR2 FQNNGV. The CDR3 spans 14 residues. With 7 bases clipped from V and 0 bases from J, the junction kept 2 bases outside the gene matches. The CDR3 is CASTGGATNEKLFF. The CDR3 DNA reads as TGTGCCAGCACAGGGGGTGCAACTAATGAAAAACTGTTTTTT. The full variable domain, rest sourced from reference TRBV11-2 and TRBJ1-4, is EAGVAQSPRYKIIEKRQSVAFWCNPISGHATLYWYQQILGQGPKLLIQFQNNGVVDDSQLPKDRFSAERLKGVDSTLKIQPAKLEDSAVYLCASTGGATNEKLFFGSGTQLSVL.

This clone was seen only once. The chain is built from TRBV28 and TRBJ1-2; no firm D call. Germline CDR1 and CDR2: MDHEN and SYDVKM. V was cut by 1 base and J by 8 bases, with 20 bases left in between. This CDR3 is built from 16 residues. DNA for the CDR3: TGTGCCAGCAGTTTATACGAATTTACGGCAGTGGGGGGCTACACCTTC. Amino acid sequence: CASSLYEFTAVGGYTF.

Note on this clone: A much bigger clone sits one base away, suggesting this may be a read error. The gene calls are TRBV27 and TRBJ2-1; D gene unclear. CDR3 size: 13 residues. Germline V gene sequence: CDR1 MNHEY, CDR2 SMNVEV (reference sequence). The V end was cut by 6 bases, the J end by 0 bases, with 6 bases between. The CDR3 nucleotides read TGTGCCAGCAGCCCCCGCTCCTACAATGAGCAGTTCTTC. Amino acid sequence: CASSPRSYNEQFF.

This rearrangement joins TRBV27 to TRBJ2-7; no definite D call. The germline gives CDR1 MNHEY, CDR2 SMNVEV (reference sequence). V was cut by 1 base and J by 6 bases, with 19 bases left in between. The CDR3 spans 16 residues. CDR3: CASSLLPTSVGLEQYF. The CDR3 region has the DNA TGTGCCAGCAGTTTATTACCCACCTCTGTAGGTCTCGAGCAGTACTTC.

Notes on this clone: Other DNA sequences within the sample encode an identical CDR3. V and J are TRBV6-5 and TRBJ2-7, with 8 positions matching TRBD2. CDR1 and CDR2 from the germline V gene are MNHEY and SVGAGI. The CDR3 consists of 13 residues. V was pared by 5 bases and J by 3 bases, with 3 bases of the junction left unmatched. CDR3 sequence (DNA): TGTGCCAGCAGTAGGACTAGCTTCTACGAGCAGTACTTC. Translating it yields CASSRTSFYEQYF.

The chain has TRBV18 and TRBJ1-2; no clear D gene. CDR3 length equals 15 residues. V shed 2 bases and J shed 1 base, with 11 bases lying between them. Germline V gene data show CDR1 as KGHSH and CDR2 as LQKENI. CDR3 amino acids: CASSPMSRNNYGYTF. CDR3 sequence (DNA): TGTGCCAGCTCACCAATGTCACGGAATAACTATGGCTACACCTTC.